This T cell receptor beta chain was recovered during a study of response to subunit inactivated influenza vaccine. General study points: That few new T cells are recruited by each seasonal influenza vaccination was the authors' suggestion.

TCRdb redid the calling of the RT-PCR reads with MiXCR, one entry per CDR3 protein. The sample lists around 520,000 distinct CDR3 sequences; roughly 27% were seen once. The V and J ends lost 8 bases and 7 bases respectively, with 9 bases between them. The CDR3 is 11 amino acids. This clonotype was found a few times. Its specificity is not known. The specimen was CD4+ T cells sorted from PBMCs, collected 4 to 6 days after vaccination. The chain is built from TRBV12-3 or TRBV12-4 and TRBJ2-1, with D unclear. This sequence was found in a man aged 45-65 years who received an inactivated influenza vaccine. The CDR3 DNA reads as TGTGCCAGCGGCCCTCGGAATGAGCAGTTCTTC. As protein: CASGPRNEQFF.